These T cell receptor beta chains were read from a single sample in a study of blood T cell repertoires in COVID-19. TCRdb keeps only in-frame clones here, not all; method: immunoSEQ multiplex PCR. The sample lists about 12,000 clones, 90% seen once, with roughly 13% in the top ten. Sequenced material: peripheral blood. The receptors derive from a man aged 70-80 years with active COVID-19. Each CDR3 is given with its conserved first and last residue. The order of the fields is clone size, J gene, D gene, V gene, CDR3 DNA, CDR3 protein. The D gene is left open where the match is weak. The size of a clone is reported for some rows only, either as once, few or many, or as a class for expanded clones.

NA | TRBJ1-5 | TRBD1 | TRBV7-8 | TGTGCCAGCAGCCCGGGACAGGGTGTCGGGGCAGGTCAGCCCCAGCATTTT | CASSPGQGVGAGQPQHF
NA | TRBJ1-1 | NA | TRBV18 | TGTGCCAGCTCACCCACTATTCAAGGAATGAACACTGAAGCTTTCTTT | CASSPTIQGMNTEAFF
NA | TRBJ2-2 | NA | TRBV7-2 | TGTGCCAGCAGCTTAGTCGGCAGAGGGCTCGGGGAGCTGTTTTTT | CASSLVGRGLGELFF
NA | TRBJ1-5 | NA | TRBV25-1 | TGTGCCAGCAGCCAAACAGGACGCAATCAGCCCCAGCATTTT | CASSQTGRNQPQHF
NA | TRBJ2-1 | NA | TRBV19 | TGTGTCGCTGCTAGCTCCTACAATGAGCAGTTCTTC | CVAASSYNEQFF
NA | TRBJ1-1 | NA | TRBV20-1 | TGCAGTGCCATACAGGGCCTAAGGGCTTTCTTT | CSAIQGLRAFF
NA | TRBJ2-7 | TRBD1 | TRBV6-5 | TGTGCCAGCAGTTACTCCTACAGGGGGCAAAACGAGCAGTACTTC | CASSYSYRGQNEQYF
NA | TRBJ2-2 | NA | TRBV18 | TGTGCCAGCTCCCCCCCGTCGGCCGCGCGGGGCACCGGGGAGCTGTTTTTT | CASSPPSAARGTGELFF
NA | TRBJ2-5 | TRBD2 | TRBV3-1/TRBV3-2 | TGTGCCAGCAGCCGCATAGCGGGAGACCCATCTGTTGAGACCCAGTACTTC | CASSRIAGDPSVETQYF
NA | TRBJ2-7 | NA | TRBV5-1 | TGCGCCAGCAGCTTAGGTTTGAGCGGCCTGTTGTCCTACGAGCAGTACTTC | CASSLGLSGLLSYEQYF
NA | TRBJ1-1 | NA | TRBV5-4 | TGTGCCAGCAGCTTGGCCAGGGCTAACACTGAAGCTTTCTTT | CASSLARANTEAFF
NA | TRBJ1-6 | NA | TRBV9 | TGTGCCAGCAGCGTGGGGGGGAGCTCCTATAATTCACCCCTCCACTTT | CASSVGGSSYNSPLHF
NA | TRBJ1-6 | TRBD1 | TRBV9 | TGTGCCAGCAGCGTAGCGGGACAGGGGGACGGTTCACCCCTCCACTTT | CASSVAGQGDGSPLHF
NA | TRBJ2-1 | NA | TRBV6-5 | TGTGCCAGCAGGCCCCCGGACTCAGGATCTCGGGAGCAGTTCTTC | CASRPPDSGSREQFF
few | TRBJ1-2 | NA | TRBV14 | TGTGCCAGCAGCCAGGACATGATCTATGGCTACACCTTC | CASSQDMIYGYTF
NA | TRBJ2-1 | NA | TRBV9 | TGTGCCAGCAGCGTGACTAGCTACAATGAGCAGTTCTTC | CASSVTSYNEQFF
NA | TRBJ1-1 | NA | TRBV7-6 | TGTGCCAGCAGCTTATCGACAGCCGAGAACACTGAAGCTTTCTTT | CASSLSTAENTEAFF
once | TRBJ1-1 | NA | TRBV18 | TGTGCCAGCTCACCTCGGACAGTGAACACTGAAGCTTTCTTT | CASSPRTVNTEAFF
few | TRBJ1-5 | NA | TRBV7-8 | TGTGCCAGCAGCTTAGTGGCAGGCGGCAATCAGCCCCAGCATTTT | CASSLVAGGNQPQHF
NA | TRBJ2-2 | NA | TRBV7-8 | TGTGCCAGCAGCCGGACACTCACCGGGGAGCTGTTTTTT | CASSRTLTGELFF
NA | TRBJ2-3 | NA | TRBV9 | TGTGCCAGCAGCGCCGGTGATACGCAGTATTTT | CASSAGDTQYF
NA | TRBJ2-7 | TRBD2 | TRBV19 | TGTGCCAGTAGTACTATGGGACTATACGAGCAGTACTTC | CASSTMGLYEQYF
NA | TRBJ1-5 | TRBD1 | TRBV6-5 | TGTGCCAGCATCGACGAGACAGGGCGCGGGCATTTT | CASIDETGRGHF
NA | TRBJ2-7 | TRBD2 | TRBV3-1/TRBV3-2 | TGTGCCAGCAGCCAAGATACTGGCGGGAGTGTCGATTACGAGCAGTACTTC | CASSQDTGGSVDYEQYF
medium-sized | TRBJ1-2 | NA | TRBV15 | TGTGCCACCAGCAGAGATAATTCGGGCTACACCTTC | CATSRDNSGYTF
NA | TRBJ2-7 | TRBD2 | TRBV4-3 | TGCGCCAGCAGCCAACAATGGGGAAATCCTAGCGGGGGGACTACCTACGAGCAGTACTTC | CASSQQWGNPSGGTTYEQYF
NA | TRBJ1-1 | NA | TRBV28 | TGTGCCAGCAGGGTGACTGGGGCGAACACTGAAGCTTTCTTT | CASRVTGANTEAFF
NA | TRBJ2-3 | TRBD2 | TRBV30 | TGTGCCTGCAAGCGGGATGGCACAGATACGCAGTATTTT | CACKRDGTDTQYF
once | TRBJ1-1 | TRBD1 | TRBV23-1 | TGCGCCAGCAGGCCCCTACCCAGGGGACAGGGGCCTACGATGAACACTGAAGCTTTCTTT | CASRPLPRGQGPTMNTEAFF
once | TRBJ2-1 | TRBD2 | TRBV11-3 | TGTGCCAGCAGCTTAGATTTAGCGGGGGGGCACAATGAGCAGTTCTTC | CASSLDLAGGHNEQFF
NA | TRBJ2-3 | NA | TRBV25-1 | TGTGCCAGCAGGAATAGGGAGGATCCCACAGATACGCAGTATTTT | CASRNREDPTDTQYF